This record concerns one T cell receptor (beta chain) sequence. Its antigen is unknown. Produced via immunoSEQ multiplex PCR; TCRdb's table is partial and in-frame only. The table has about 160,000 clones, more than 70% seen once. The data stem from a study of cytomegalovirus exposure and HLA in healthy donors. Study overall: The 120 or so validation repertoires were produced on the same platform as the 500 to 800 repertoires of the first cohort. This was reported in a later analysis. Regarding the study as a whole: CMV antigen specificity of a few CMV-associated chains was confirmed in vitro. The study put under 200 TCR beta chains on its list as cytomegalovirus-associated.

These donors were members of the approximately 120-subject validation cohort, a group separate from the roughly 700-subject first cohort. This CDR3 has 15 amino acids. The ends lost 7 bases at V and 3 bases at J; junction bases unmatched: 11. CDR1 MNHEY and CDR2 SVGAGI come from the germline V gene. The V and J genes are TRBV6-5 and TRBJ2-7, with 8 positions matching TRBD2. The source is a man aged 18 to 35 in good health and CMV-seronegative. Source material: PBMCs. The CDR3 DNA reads TGTGCCAGCACCTACTTCACTAGCGGAATCTACGAGCAGTACTTC. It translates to CASTYFTSGIYEQYF.